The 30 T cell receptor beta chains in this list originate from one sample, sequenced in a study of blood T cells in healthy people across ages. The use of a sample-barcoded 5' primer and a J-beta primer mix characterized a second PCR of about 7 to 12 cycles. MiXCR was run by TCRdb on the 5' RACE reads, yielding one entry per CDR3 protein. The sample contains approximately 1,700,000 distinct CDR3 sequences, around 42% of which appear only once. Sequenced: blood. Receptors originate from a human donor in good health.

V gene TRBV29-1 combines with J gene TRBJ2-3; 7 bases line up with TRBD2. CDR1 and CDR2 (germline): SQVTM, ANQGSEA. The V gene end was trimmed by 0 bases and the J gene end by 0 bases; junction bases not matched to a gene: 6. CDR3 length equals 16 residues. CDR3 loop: CSVEDMGGHSTDTQYF. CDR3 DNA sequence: TGCAGCGTTGAAGACATGGGAGGGCACAGCACAGATACGCAGTATTTT.

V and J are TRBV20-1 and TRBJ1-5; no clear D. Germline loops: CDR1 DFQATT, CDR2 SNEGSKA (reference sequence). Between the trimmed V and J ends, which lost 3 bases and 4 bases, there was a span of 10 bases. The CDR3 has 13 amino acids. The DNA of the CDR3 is TGCAGTGCTAGGGTGGTCAGGAATCAGCCCCAGCATTTT. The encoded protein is CSARVVRNQPQHF.

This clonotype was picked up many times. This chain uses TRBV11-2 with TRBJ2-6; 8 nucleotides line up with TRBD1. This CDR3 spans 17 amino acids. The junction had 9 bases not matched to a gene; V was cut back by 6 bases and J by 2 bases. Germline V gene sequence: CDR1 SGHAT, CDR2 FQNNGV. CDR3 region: CASRLPGGAAGANVLTF. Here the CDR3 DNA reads TGTGCCAGCAGGCTCCCAGGGGGCGCGGCTGGGGCCAACGTCCTGACTTTC.

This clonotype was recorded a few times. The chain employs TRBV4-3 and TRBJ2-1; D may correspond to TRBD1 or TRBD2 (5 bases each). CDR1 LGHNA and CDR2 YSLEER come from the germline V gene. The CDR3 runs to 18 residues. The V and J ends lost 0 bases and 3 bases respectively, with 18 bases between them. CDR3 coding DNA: TGCGCCAGCAGCCAAGATTTAAGGGGACCCATACTCTACAATGAGCAGTTCTTC. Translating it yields CASSQDLRGPILYNEQFF.

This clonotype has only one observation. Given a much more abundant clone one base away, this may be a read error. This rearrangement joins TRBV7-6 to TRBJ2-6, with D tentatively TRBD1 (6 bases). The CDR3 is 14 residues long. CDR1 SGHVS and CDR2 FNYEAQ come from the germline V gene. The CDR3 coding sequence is TGTGCCGGCAGCGACAGGCCCGGGGCCAACGTCCTGACTTTC. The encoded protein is CAGSDRPGANVLTF.

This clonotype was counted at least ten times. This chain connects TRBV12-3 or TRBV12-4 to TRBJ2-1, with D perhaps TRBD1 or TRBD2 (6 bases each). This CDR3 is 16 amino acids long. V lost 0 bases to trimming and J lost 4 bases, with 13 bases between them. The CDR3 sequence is CASSLALGGPYNEQFF. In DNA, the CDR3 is TGTGCCAGCAGTTTAGCGCTGGGGGGCCCTTACAATGAGCAGTTCTTC.

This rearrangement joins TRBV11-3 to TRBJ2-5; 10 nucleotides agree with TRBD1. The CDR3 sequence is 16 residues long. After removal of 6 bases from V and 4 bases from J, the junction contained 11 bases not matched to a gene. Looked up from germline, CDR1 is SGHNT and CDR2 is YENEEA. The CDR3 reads CASSSGDRGLGETQYF. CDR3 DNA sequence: TGTGCCAGCAGTTCAGGAGACAGGGGGCTGGGAGAGACCCAGTACTTC.

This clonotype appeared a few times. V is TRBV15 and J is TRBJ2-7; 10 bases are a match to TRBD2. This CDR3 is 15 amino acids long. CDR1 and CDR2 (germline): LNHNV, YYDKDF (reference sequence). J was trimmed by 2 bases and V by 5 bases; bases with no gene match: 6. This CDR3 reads CATSQNLAGAYEQYF. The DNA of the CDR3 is TGTGCCACCAGCCAAAACCTAGCGGGAGCCTACGAGCAGTACTTC.

This CDR3 reads CASSMRTGGNEKLFF. In DNA form, the CDR3 reads TGTGCCAGCAGCATGAGGACAGGGGGCAATGAAAAACTGTTTTTT. V usage is TRBV7-2 and J usage is TRBJ1-4; 11 bases map to TRBD1. CDR1 and CDR2 from the germline V gene are SGHTA and FQGNSA. V gave up 5 bases and J gave up 5 bases; unmatched junction bases: 4. The CDR3 has 15 amino acids.

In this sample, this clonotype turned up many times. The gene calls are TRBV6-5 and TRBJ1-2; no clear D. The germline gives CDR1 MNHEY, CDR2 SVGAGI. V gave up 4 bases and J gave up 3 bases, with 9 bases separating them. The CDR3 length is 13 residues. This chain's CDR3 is CASSFGRDYGYTF. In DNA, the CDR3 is TGTGCCAGCAGTTTCGGGAGGGACTATGGCTACACCTTC.

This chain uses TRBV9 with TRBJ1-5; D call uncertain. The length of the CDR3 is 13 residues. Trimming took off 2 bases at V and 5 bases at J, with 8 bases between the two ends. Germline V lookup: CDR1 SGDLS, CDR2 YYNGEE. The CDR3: CASSVAPYQPQHF. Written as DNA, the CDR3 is TGTGCCAGCAGCGTGGCCCCCTATCAGCCCCAGCATTTT.

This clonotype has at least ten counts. The CDR3 loop is CASSPLVGSGANVLTF. The CDR3 nucleotides are TGTGCCAGCAGCCCGCTTGTCGGCTCTGGGGCCAACGTCCTGACTTTC. V gene TRBV7-3 combines with J gene TRBJ2-6, with D unresolved. In germline, CDR1 is SGHTA, CDR2 FQGTGA. This CDR3 is built from 16 residues. V lost 5 bases and J 0 bases, leaving 11 bases between the germline ends. Variable domain in full (rest from reference TRBV7-3 and TRBJ2-6): GAGVSQTPSNKVTEKGKYVELRCDPISGHTALYWYRQSLGQGPEFLIYFQGTGAADDSGLPNDRFFAVRPEGSVSTLKIQRTERGDSAVYLCASSPLVGSGANVLTFGAGSRLTVL.

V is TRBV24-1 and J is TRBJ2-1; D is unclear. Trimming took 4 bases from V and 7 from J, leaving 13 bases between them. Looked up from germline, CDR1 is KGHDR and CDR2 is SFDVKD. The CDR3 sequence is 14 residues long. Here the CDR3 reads CATSDLDGWNEQFF. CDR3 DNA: TGTGCCACCAGTGACCTGGACGGATGGAATGAGCAGTTCTTC.

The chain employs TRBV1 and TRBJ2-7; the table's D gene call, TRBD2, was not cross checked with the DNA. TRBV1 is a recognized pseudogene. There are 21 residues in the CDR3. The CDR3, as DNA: TGCACCAGCAGCCAAGACCGGGTAATTTCGGGACTACCCTATCGAGGCTACGAGCAGTACTTC. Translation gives CTSSQDRVISGLPYRGYEQYF.

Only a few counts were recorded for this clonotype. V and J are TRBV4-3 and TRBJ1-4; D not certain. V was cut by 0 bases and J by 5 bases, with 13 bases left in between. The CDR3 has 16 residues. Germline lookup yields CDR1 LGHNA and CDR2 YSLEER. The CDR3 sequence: CASSQDLGMGNEKLFF. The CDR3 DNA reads TGCGCCAGCAGCCAAGATTTAGGAATGGGAAATGAAAAACTGTTTTTT.

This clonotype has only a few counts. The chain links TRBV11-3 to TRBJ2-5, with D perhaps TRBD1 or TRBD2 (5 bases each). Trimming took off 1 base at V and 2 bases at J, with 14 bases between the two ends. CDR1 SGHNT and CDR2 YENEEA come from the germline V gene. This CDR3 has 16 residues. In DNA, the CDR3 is TGTGCCAGCAGCTTAGGTCGGGGCGACGGACAAGAGACCCAGTACTTC. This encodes CASSLGRGDGQETQYF.

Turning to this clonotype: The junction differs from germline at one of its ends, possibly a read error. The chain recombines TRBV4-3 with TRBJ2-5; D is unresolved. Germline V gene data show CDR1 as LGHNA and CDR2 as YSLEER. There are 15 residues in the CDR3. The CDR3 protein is CANSQDKRLQETQYF. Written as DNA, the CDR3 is TGCGCCAACAGCCAAGACAAACGCTTACAAGAGACCCAGTACTTC.

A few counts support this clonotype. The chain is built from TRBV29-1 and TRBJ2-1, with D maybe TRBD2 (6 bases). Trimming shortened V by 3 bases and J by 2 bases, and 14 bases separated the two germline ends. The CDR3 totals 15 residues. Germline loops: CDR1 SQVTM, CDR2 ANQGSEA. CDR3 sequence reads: CSVEGLGGPYNEQFF. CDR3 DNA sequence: TGCAGCGTTGAGGGACTCGGGGGTCCCTACAATGAGCAGTTCTTC.

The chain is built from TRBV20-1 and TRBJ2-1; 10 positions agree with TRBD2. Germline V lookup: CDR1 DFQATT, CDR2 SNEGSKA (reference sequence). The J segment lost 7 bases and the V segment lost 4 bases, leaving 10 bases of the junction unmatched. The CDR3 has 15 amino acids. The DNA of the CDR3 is TGCAGTGCTAAGTTTCCGGCTAGCGGGGGTAATGAGCAGTTCTTC. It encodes CSAKFPASGGNEQFF.

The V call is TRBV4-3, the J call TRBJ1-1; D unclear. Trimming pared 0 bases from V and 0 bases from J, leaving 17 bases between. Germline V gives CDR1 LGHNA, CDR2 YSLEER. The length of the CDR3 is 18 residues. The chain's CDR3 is CASSQDQGTPVLNTEAFF. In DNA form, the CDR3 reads TGCGCCAGCAGCCAAGATCAAGGTACCCCTGTCCTGAACACTGAAGCTTTCTTT.

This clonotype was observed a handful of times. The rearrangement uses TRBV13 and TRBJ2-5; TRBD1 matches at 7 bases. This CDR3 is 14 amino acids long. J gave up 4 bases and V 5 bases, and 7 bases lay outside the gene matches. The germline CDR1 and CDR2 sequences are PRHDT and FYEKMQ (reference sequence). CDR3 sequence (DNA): TGTGCCAGCAGCCGACAGGGCCAACGAGAGACCCAGTACTTC. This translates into CASSRQGQRETQYF. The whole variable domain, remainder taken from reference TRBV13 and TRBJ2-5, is AAGVIQSPRHLIKEKRETATLKCYPIPRHDTVYWYQQGPGQDPQFLISFYEKMQSDKGSIPDRFSAQQFSDYHSELNMSSLELGDSALYFCASSRQGQRETQYFGPGTRLLVL.

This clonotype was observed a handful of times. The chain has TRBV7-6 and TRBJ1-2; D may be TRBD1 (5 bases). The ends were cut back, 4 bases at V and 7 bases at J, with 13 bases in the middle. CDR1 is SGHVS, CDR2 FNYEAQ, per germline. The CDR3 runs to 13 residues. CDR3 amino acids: CASSWGGESGYTF. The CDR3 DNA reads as TGTGCCAGCAGCTGGGGGGGTGAGAGTGGCTACACCTTC.

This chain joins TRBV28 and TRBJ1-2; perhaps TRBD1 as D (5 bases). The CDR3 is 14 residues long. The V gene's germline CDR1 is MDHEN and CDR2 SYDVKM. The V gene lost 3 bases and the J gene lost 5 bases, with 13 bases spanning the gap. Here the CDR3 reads CASSFFGGLYGYTF. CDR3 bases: TGTGCCAGCAGTTTTTTCGGGGGATTATATGGCTACACCTTC.

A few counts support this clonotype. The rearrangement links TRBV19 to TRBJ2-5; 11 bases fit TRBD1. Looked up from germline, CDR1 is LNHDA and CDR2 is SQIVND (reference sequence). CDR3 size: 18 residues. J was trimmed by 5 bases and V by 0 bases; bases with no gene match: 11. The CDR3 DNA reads TGTGCCAGTAGTATAGATTTCTCCGGGACAGGGGGAAGGGAGACCCAGTACTTC. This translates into CASSIDFSGTGGRETQYF.

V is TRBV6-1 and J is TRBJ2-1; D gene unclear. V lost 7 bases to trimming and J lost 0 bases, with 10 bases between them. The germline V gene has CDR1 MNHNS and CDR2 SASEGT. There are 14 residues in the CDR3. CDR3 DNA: TGTGCCAGCACTCCCTCGAGCTCCTACAATGAGCAGTTCTTC. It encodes CASTPSSSYNEQFF.

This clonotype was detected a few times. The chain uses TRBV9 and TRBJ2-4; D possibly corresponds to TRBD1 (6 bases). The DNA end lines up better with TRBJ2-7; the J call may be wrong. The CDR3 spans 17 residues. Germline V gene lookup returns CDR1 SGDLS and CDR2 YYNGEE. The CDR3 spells CASSVSLQAGAIYEQYF. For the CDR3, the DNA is TGTGCCAGCAGCGTCTCCCTTCAGGCAGGGGCTATCTACGAGCAGTACTTC.

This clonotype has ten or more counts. CDR3 loop: CASSQDSIDSYNEQFF. The CDR3 DNA is TGCGCCAGCAGCCAAGACAGTATCGATTCCTACAATGAGCAGTTCTTC. V gene TRBV4-1 combines with J gene TRBJ2-1; D unclear. V lost 0 bases and J lost 1, with 10 bases in between. Germline CDR1 and CDR2: MGHRA and YSYEKL. This CDR3 comprises 16 residues.

CDR3 in DNA: TGCAGTGCTAGAGATCGGGGGGTTAGGAGCACCTACGAGCAGTACTTC. Translating it yields CSARDRGVRSTYEQYF. This chain joins TRBV20-1 and TRBJ2-7; 7 bases line up with TRBD2. Trimming cost V 0 bases and J 2 bases; bases outside gene matches: 10. Germline assignment: CDR1 DFQATT and CDR2 SNEGSKA (reference sequence). The CDR3 sequence is 16 residues long.

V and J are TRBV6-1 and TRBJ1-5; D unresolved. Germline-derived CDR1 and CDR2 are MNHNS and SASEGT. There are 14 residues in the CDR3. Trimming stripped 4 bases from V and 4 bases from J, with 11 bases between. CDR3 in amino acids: CASSGTQANQPQHF. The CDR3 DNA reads TGTGCCAGCAGTGGCACGCAGGCGAATCAGCCCCAGCATTTT.

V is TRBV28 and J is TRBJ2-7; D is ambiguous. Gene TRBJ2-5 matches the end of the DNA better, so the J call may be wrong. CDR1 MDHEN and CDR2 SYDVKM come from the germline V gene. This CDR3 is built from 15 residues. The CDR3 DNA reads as TGTGCCAGCAGTTACGGCCTCGACGAGAGGGAGACCCAGTACTTC. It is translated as CASSYGLDERETQYF.